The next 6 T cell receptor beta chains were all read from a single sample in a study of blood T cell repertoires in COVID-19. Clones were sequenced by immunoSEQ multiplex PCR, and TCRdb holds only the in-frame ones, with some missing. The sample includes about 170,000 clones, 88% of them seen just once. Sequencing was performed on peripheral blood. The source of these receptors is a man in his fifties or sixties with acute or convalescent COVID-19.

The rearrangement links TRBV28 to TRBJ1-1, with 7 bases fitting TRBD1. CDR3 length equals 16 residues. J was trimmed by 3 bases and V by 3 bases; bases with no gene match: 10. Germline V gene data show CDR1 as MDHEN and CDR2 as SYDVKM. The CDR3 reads CASSFYPGQLYTEAFF. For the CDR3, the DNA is TGTGCCAGCAGTTTCTACCCGGGACAGCTTTACACTGAAGCTTTCTTT.

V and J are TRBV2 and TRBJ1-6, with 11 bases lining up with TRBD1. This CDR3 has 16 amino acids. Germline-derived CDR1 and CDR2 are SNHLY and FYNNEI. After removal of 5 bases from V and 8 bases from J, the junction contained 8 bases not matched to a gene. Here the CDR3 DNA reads TGTGCCAGCAGTTCCGGACAGGGGGCTTTCCATTCACCCCTCCACTTT. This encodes CASSSGQGAFHSPLHF.

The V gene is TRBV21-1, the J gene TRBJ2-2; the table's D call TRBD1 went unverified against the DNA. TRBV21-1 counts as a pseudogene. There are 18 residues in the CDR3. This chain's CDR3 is CASSKAQRGTGNTGELFF. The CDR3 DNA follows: TGTGCCAGCAGCAAAGCGCAGAGGGGGACAGGCAACACCGGGGAGCTGTTTTTT.

The CDR3 region has the DNA TGTGCCACCAGTGATTTACCGGGACAGGGCCAAGAGACCCAGTACTTC. Translating gives CATSDLPGQGQETQYF. The rearrangement links TRBV24-1 to TRBJ2-5; 9 bases match TRBD1. The trim removed 1 base at V and 1 base at J, leaving 3 bases unmatched. CDR3 size: 16 residues. Germline CDR1 KGHDR, CDR2 SFDVKD.

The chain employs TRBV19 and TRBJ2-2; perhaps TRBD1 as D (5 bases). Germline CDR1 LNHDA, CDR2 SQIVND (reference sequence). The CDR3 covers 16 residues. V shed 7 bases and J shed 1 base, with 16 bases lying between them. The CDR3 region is CASTIADSVNTGELFF. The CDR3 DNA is TGTGCCAGTACCATAGCCGACAGCGTGAACACCGGGGAGCTGTTTTTT.

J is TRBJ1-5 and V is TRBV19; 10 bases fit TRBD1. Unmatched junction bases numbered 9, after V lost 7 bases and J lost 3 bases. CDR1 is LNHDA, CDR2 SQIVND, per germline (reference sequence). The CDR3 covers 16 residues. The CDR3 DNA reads TGTGCCAGTACCCCCCTGGGGACAGGGGTCAATCAGCCCCAGCATTTT. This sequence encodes CASTPLGTGVNQPQHF.